This is a list of T cell receptor beta chains from one sample in a study of cytomegalovirus exposure and HLA in healthy donors. Method: immunoSEQ multiplex PCR; TCRdb's copy keeps in-frame clones and lacks some. The sample records fewer than 90,000 clones, roughly three quarters being singletons. Sequencing input: PBMCs. All receptors come from a man aged 30-40 years in good health and CMV-seronegative. CDR3s include the opening cysteine and the closing phenylalanine or tryptophan. D genes are given only for firm matches. Clone size is stated in some rows and not others, as once, few, many or a class when expanded.

V gene: TRBV19; CDR3 length: 15; J gene: TRBJ1-4; clone size: NA; D gene: NA; CDR3 DNA: TGTGCCAGTAGTAGATCGGGACAAGAGAATGAAAAACTGTTTTTT; CDR3 protein: CASSRSGQENEKLFF
V gene: TRBV2; CDR3 length: 15; J gene: TRBJ2-7; clone size: few; D gene: TRBD1; CDR3 DNA: TGTGCCAGCAGTGAAGCCCCGGGACAGGGAATTGAGCAGTACTTC; CDR3 protein: CASSEAPGQGIEQYF
V gene: TRBV19; CDR3 length: 14; J gene: TRBJ2-5; clone size: NA; D gene: TRBD1; CDR3 DNA: TGTGCCAGTAGTATAGGGACAGGGTTGGAGACCCAGTACTTC; CDR3 protein: CASSIGTGLETQYF
V gene: TRBV6-6; CDR3 length: 15; J gene: TRBJ2-7; clone size: NA; D gene: TRBD2; CDR3 DNA: TGTGCCAGCACCCCACTAGCGGGAGGATTCGACGAGCAGTACTTC; CDR3 protein: CASTPLAGGFDEQYF
V gene: TRBV7-6; CDR3 length: 16; J gene: TRBJ1-6; clone size: NA; D gene: NA; CDR3 DNA: TGTGCCAGCAGCTTAAACTCCGGGGTTGGTAATTCACCCCTCCACTTT; CDR3 protein: CASSLNSGVGNSPLHF
V gene: TRBV6-5; CDR3 length: 14; J gene: TRBJ2-5; clone size: NA; D gene: TRBD2; CDR3 DNA: TGTGCCAGCAGTTCGGGACTACAGCAAGGGACCCAGTACTTC; CDR3 protein: CASSSGLQQGTQYF
V gene: TRBV9; CDR3 length: 11; J gene: TRBJ2-1; clone size: NA; D gene: TRBD1; CDR3 DNA: TGTGCCAGCAGCACAGGGGGGGAGCAGTTCTTC; CDR3 protein: CASSTGGEQFF
V gene: TRBV5-1; CDR3 length: 17; J gene: TRBJ2-7; clone size: NA; D gene: TRBD1; CDR3 DNA: TGCGCCAGCAGTCGGGACAGGGTGGGCACTCTTCCCTACGAGCAGTACTTC; CDR3 protein: CASSRDRVGTLPYEQYF
V gene: TRBV19; CDR3 length: 15; J gene: TRBJ2-1; clone size: NA; D gene: TRBD2; CDR3 DNA: TGTGCCAGTAGTCAGACTAGCGGGGGGATGAATGAGCAGTTCTTC; CDR3 protein: CASSQTSGGMNEQFF
V gene: TRBV4-2; CDR3 length: 18; J gene: TRBJ2-6; clone size: NA; D gene: NA; CDR3 DNA: TGTGCCAGCAGCCAATTCGGGGGAAGGGGCTCTGGGGCCAACGTCCTGACTTTC; CDR3 protein: CASSQFGGRGSGANVLTF
V gene: TRBV5-1; CDR3 length: 16; J gene: TRBJ2-7; clone size: NA; D gene: TRBD1; CDR3 DNA: TGCGCCAGCAGCTTGGCCCCGGGACAGGGATCCTACGAGCAGTACTTC; CDR3 protein: CASSLAPGQGSYEQYF
V gene: TRBV30; CDR3 length: 14; J gene: TRBJ1-5; clone size: NA; D gene: NA; CDR3 DNA: TGTGCCTGGAGTGAGGGGTCAGGGAATCAGCCCCAGCATTTT; CDR3 protein: CAWSEGSGNQPQHF
V gene: TRBV5-1; CDR3 length: 14; J gene: TRBJ2-1; clone size: NA; D gene: NA; CDR3 DNA: TGCGCCAGCAGCCAAGTCTCCGGGGGAGGTGAGCAGTTCTTC; CDR3 protein: CASSQVSGGGEQFF
V gene: TRBV13; CDR3 length: 15; J gene: TRBJ1-2; clone size: NA; D gene: TRBD1; CDR3 DNA: TGTGCCAGCAGCCAACGGGGACAGGGGAACTATGGCTACACCTTC; CDR3 protein: CASSQRGQGNYGYTF
V gene: TRBV4-3; CDR3 length: 15; J gene: TRBJ1-2; clone size: NA; D gene: TRBD1; CDR3 DNA: TGCGCCAGCAGCCAAGGGACCGACAGGGCCTATGGCTACACCTTC; CDR3 protein: CASSQGTDRAYGYTF
V gene: TRBV29-1; CDR3 length: 13; J gene: TRBJ1-4; clone size: NA; D gene: NA; CDR3 DNA: TGCAGCGTTGAAGAGCCTACCCTTGAAAAACTGTTTTTT; CDR3 protein: CSVEEPTLEKLFF
V gene: TRBV9; CDR3 length: 15; J gene: TRBJ2-7; clone size: few; D gene: TRBD1; CDR3 DNA: TGTGCCAGCAGCGTAGGGGACAGGGGGACGTACGAGCAGTACTTC; CDR3 protein: CASSVGDRGTYEQYF
V gene: TRBV6-5; CDR3 length: 15; J gene: TRBJ2-7; clone size: NA; D gene: NA; CDR3 DNA: TGTGCCAGCAGTTACATTTCACTACAGGGCTACGAGCAGTACTTC; CDR3 protein: CASSYISLQGYEQYF
V gene: TRBV10-1; CDR3 length: 13; J gene: TRBJ2-1; clone size: NA; D gene: NA; CDR3 DNA: TGCGCCAGCAGTGCTAACTCCCTCTCTGAGCAGTTCTTC; CDR3 protein: CASSANSLSEQFF
V gene: TRBV14; CDR3 length: 12; J gene: TRBJ1-1; clone size: NA; D gene: NA; CDR3 DNA: TGTGCCAGCAGCCATTCGAGTACTGAAGCTTTCTTT; CDR3 protein: CASSHSSTEAFF
V gene: TRBV18; CDR3 length: 14; J gene: TRBJ2-2; clone size: NA; D gene: NA; CDR3 DNA: TGTGCCAGCTCACCCCGACAGAACACCGGGGAGCTGTTTTTT; CDR3 protein: CASSPRQNTGELFF
V gene: TRBV27; CDR3 length: 14; J gene: TRBJ2-6; clone size: NA; D gene: NA; CDR3 DNA: TGTGCCAGCAGCCGGGTTACTGGGGCCAACGTCCTGACTTTC; CDR3 protein: CASSRVTGANVLTF
V gene: TRBV10-2; CDR3 length: 12; J gene: TRBJ2-3; clone size: NA; D gene: NA; CDR3 DNA: TGCGCCAGCACCCGGGGCACAGATACGCAGTATTTT; CDR3 protein: CASTRGTDTQYF
V gene: TRBV5-6; CDR3 length: 14; J gene: TRBJ2-1; clone size: NA; D gene: TRBD2; CDR3 DNA: TGTGCCAGCAGCCCCAGACTAGCGGGAGTTGAGCAGTTCTTC; CDR3 protein: CASSPRLAGVEQFF
V gene: TRBV7-9; CDR3 length: 11; J gene: TRBJ2-1; clone size: NA; D gene: NA; CDR3 DNA: TGTGCCAGCAGCCTAAACAATGAGCAGTTCTTC; CDR3 protein: CASSLNNEQFF
V gene: TRBV7-8; CDR3 length: 13; J gene: TRBJ1-2; clone size: once; D gene: NA; CDR3 DNA: TGTGCCAGCAGCTTAGGGCTGACAGATGGCTACACCTTC; CDR3 protein: CASSLGLTDGYTF
V gene: TRBV7-2; CDR3 length: 16; J gene: TRBJ2-2; clone size: NA; D gene: TRBD1; CDR3 DNA: TGTGCCAGCAGCCTATACGGGACAGTCAACACCGGGGAGCTGTTTTTT; CDR3 protein: CASSLYGTVNTGELFF
V gene: TRBV2; CDR3 length: 12; J gene: TRBJ2-7; clone size: NA; D gene: TRBD2; CDR3 DNA: TGTGCCAGCAGCAGGGAGGGTTACGAGCAGTACTTC; CDR3 protein: CASSREGYEQYF
V gene: TRBV4-3; CDR3 length: 15; J gene: TRBJ1-3; clone size: NA; D gene: NA; CDR3 DNA: TGCGCCAGCAGCCAAGAGGGGGGATCTGGAAACACCATATATTTT; CDR3 protein: CASSQEGGSGNTIYF